What follows is one T cell receptor beta chain and its context. The data are from a study of blood T cell repertoires in COVID-19. Across the study: Samples came from the United States, Italy and Spain, spanning acute and convalescent COVID-19. Nucleic acid was either cDNA or gDNA, and it came from T cells, B-cell-depleted T cells, or PBMCs.

Per the authors' pipeline: Nucleated cell number was recorded as an estimate derived from reference gene primer amplification. Here immunoSEQ multiplex PCR was the method, and the copy in TCRdb shows in-frame clones only, minus some. V and J calls and clone size are given by that table; D and trimming were obtained from the DNA. The table shows some 40,000 clones, with just over 90% occurring only once. V lost 4 bases and J 4 bases, leaving 2 bases between the germline ends. Germline V gene lookup returns CDR1 MNHNY and CDR2 SVGAGI (reference sequence). This CDR3 comprises 12 residues. Followed over time, Seattle patients had been enrolled while infection was active.

The sequence derives from a man between 50 and 59 years old with COVID-19, enrolled during active disease. The specimen was peripheral blood. This chain joins TRBV6-6 and TRBJ1-6; the D is unclear. CDR3 sequence reads: CASSSYNSPLHF. The CDR3, as DNA: TGTGCCAGCAGTTCATATAATTCACCCCTCCACTTT.